The entry that follows covers one T cell receptor (beta chain) sequence. This CDR3 is 19 amino acids long. With 0 bases removed from V and 7 bases from J, the gap between germline ends came to 22 bases. CDR1 LGHNA and CDR2 YSLEER come from the germline V gene. The data were taken from a study of memory CD4+ T cells and cytomegalovirus serostatus. TCRdb keeps only in-frame clones here, not all; method: immunoSEQ multiplex PCR. The repertoire holds tens of thousands of clones, with more than 75% as singletons. Single viable CD3+CD4+CD8-CD45RO+ cells were sorted as the memory CD4+ T cells. The clonotype originates from an adult in good health and CMV-seronegative. Sequencing was performed on memory CD4+ T cells from blood. This chain joins TRBV4-3 and TRBJ2-6, with D perhaps matching TRBD1 (6 bases). The CDR3 sequence is CASSQDPSGTTLGANVLTF. Written as DNA, the CDR3 is TGCGCCAGCAGCCAAGATCCTTCCGGGACAACTCTGGGAGCCAACGTCCTGACTTTC.